Below, 32 T cell receptor beta chains from the same sample are listed, as sequenced in a study of breast tumors, draining lymph nodes, adjacent tissues. TCRdb ran MiXCR on the multiplex PCR reads and lists one entry per CDR3 protein. The sample contains 25,000 or so distinct CDR3 sequences, 68% of which appear only once. The sample comprised tumor-adjacent breast tissue. All receptors come from a female donor with breast cancer. Some clones in this sample may be carry-over from other donors' samples.

This rearrangement joins TRBV20-1 to TRBJ1-1; 7 positions agree with TRBD1. V dropped 2 bases and J dropped 8; count of bases not matched to a gene: 11. The CDR3 runs to 14 residues. Germline lookup yields CDR1 DFQATT and CDR2 SNEGSKA (reference sequence). CDR3 nucleotides: TGCAGTGCTAGATCCGGGACAGCGGACTCAGAAGCTTTCTTT. Amino acid sequence: CSARSGTADSEAFF.

At least ten counts were recorded for this clonotype. V usage is TRBV14 and J usage is TRBJ2-3; D may be TRBD1 (5 bases). This CDR3 comprises 14 residues. From germline, CDR1 is SGHDN and CDR2 FVKESK. Trimming shortened V by 2 bases and J by 9 bases, and 15 bases separated the two germline ends. CDR3: CASSQPHPAGTQYF. CDR3 sequence (DNA): TGTGCCAGCAGCCAACCTCACCCCGCAGGGACGCAGTATTTT.

The chain joins TRBV2 to TRBJ2-5; TRBD2 matches at 8 bases. Germline V CDR1 and CDR2: SNHLY, FYNNEI. V lost 3 bases, J lost 1 base, and 1 base stayed unmatched. This CDR3 spans 14 amino acids. The CDR3: CASSDAGGQETQYF. The CDR3 nucleotides read TGTGCCAGCAGTGATGCGGGGGGCCAAGAGACCCAGTACTTC.

The J gene is TRBJ1-2, the V gene TRBV20-1, with TRBD1 as a possible D gene (5 bases). Germline V lookup: CDR1 DFQATT, CDR2 SNEGSKA (reference sequence). The CDR3 consists of 15 residues. Between the trimmed V and J ends, which lost 0 bases and 0 bases, there was a span of 11 bases. The CDR3 nucleotides read TGCAGTGCTAGAGACGGGGCCGGAACTAACTATGGCTACACCTTC. This encodes CSARDGAGTNYGYTF.

The table lists this clonotype with a count of one. This chain uses TRBV5-1 with TRBJ2-3; the D is unclear. CDR3 size: 14 residues. Germline loops: CDR1 SGHRS, CDR2 YFSETQ. Trimming took off 0 bases at V and 1 base at J, with 6 bases between the two ends. CDR3 DNA sequence: TGCGCCAGCAGCTTGGCCACAGGCACAGATACGCAGTATTTT. Translation gives CASSLATGTDTQYF.

The chain is built from TRBV6-5 and TRBJ1-3; no definite D call. Germline V gene sequence: CDR1 MNHEY, CDR2 SVGAGI. The CDR3 length is 12 residues. Trimming left V 4 bases short and J 2 bases short, with 3 bases between. The CDR3 reads CASSSAGNTIYF. The CDR3 DNA sequence: TGTGCCAGCAGTTCAGCTGGAAACACCATATATTTT.

This chain links TRBV20-1 with TRBJ2-7; D might be TRBD2 (6 bases). Deletions cut 3 bases from V and 2 bases from J, with 11 bases between. The V gene's germline CDR1 is DFQATT and CDR2 SNEGSKA (reference sequence). The CDR3 has 13 amino acids. For the CDR3, the DNA is TGCAGTGCTAGTGTCGGGAGTGCCTACGAGCAGTACTTC. It yields the protein CSASVGSAYEQYF.

This clonotype was found once. This chain connects TRBV7-7 to TRBJ2-5, with 7 bases identical to TRBD1. Germline CDR1 SSHAT, CDR2 FNYEAQ (reference sequence). J gave up 2 bases and V 3 bases, and 6 bases lay outside the gene matches. The CDR3 length is 15 residues. This CDR3 is CASSLTTGYQETQYF. The CDR3 coding sequence is TGTGCCAGCAGCTTGACGACAGGGTATCAAGAGACCCAGTACTTC.

The V gene is TRBV7-8, the J gene TRBJ2-1; 11 positions agree with TRBD2. The V gene's germline CDR1 is SGHVS and CDR2 FQNEAQ. This CDR3 comprises 12 residues. Trimming took 5 bases from V and 15 from J; bases not matched to a gene: 6. CDR3 DNA sequence: TGTGCCAGCAGCCAGGGACTAGCGGACTCGTTCTTC. It specifies CASSQGLADSFF. The full variable domain, in which reference TRBV7-8 and TRBJ2-1 provide the parts outside the CDR3, is GAGVSQSPRYKVAKRGQDVALRCDPISGHVSLFWYQQALGQGPEFLTYFQNEAQLDKSGLPSDRFFAERPEGSVSTLKIQRTQQEDSAVYLCASSQGLADSFFGPGTRLTVL.

The V call is TRBV5-1, the J call TRBJ2-5; D might be TRBD2 (5 bases). Trimming took 5 bases from V and 1 from J, leaving 9 bases between them. The CDR3 has 13 residues. Germline V CDR1 and CDR2: SGHRS, YFSETQ. CDR3 residues: CASRPGLQETQYF. The CDR3 bases are TGCGCCAGCAGGCCTGGACTCCAAGAGACCCAGTACTTC.

The V and J genes are TRBV20-1 and TRBJ1-6; D gene uncertain. CDR3 length: 14 residues. V dropped 3 bases and J dropped 8 bases, with 14 bases sitting between them. CDR1 is DFQATT, CDR2 SNEGSKA, per germline (reference sequence). CDR3 sequence reads: CSASGPRRDSPLHF. In nucleotides, the CDR3 is TGCAGTGCTAGTGGGCCCCGTCGGGATTCACCCCTCCACTTT.

V usage is TRBV10-3 and J usage is TRBJ1-3, with TRBD1 identical over 9 bases. CDR1 ENHRY and CDR2 SYGVKD come from the germline V gene. This CDR3 comprises 15 residues. The ends lost 3 bases at V and 1 base at J; junction bases unmatched: 1. The CDR3 spells CAISEQGASGNTIYF. CDR3 in DNA: TGTGCCATCAGTGAACAGGGGGCATCTGGAAACACCATATATTTT.

The genes are TRBV6-1 and TRBJ2-1; 9 positions match TRBD1. CDR3 length: 13 residues. The germline CDR1 and CDR2 sequences are MNHNS and SASEGT. The V gene end was trimmed by 10 bases and the J gene end by 9 bases; junction bases not matched to a gene: 10. The CDR3 DNA reads as TGTGCCACTACGGGACAGGGTTTGAGTGAGCAGTTCTTC. It specifies CATTGQGLSEQFF.

This clonotype is deemed medium-sized. This chain connects TRBV24-1 to TRBJ2-3; no clear D gene. The germline gives CDR1 KGHDR, CDR2 SFDVKD. The CDR3 has 13 residues. The germline V and J ends were trimmed by 4 bases and 4 bases, with 8 bases remaining between them. CDR3 protein: CATSERQSDTQYF. CDR3 bases: TGTGCCACCAGTGAGCGTCAATCAGATACGCAGTATTTT.

As regards this clonotype: This may be a read error: a much more frequent sequence differs by one nucleotide. The rearrangement links TRBV19 to TRBJ1-1; a weak D match, TRBD1 (6 bases). The CDR3 has 15 amino acids. V dropped 4 bases and J dropped 11 bases, with 23 bases sitting between them. Germline-derived CDR1 and CDR2 are LNHDA and SQIVND (reference sequence). CDR3 sequence (DNA): TGTGCCAGTAGTACGTGGGGGCAGCAACCGAGAGATGCTTTCTTT. It translates to CASSTWGQQPRDAFF.

This clonotype is categorized as medium-sized. This rearrangement joins TRBV2 to TRBJ1-2, with 10 bases lining up with TRBD1. V trimming: 6 bases; J trimming: 1 base; junction bases outside the gene matches: 11. In germline, CDR1 is SNHLY, CDR2 FYNNEI. The length of the CDR3 is 17 residues. CDR3 in amino acids: CASRAGQGKGDNYGYTF. As DNA, the CDR3 is TGTGCCAGCAGGGCGGGACAGGGGAAGGGCGATAACTATGGCTACACCTTC.

This sequence joins TRBV20-1 and TRBJ2-2, with no clear D. Per germline, CDR1 DFQATT and CDR2 SNEGSKA (reference sequence). The CDR3 is 12 residues long. The CDR3, as DNA: TGCAGCTTCCTTTCCGCCACCGGGGAGCTGTTTTTT. Translation gives CSFLSATGELFF.

The CDR3 bases are TGCGCCAGCAGCCAAGCCGTAACAGGGCCAACCTATGGCTACACCTTC. Translated, it gives CASSQAVTGPTYGYTF. The chain combines TRBV4-1 with TRBJ1-2, with D possibly matching TRBD1 (6 bases). The V gene lost 1 base and the J gene lost 4 bases, with 16 bases spanning the gap. CDR1 is MGHRA, CDR2 YSYEKL, per germline. The CDR3 contains 16 residues.

The V gene is TRBV4-2, the J gene TRBJ2-3; D is unresolved. Germline CDR1 LGHNA, CDR2 YNFKEQ. V lost 0 bases and J lost 6, with 4 bases in between. The CDR3 covers 12 residues. CDR3 sequence reads: CASSQEVDTQYF. The CDR3 DNA sequence: TGTGCCAGCAGCCAAGAGGTGGATACGCAGTATTTT.

This clonotype was detected many times. The chain combines TRBV20-1 with TRBJ1-5, with D unclear. CDR1 is DFQATT and CDR2 is SNEGSKA in the germline V gene (reference sequence). The CDR3 spans 15 residues. Trimming took off 3 bases at V and 3 bases at J, with 15 bases between the two ends. CDR3 in DNA: TGCAGTGCTAGTAGGGTAAGGGCTACCAATCAGCCCCAGCATTTT. This codes for CSASRVRATNQPQHF.

Regarding this clonotype: One junction end does not reproduce the germline sequence, and a read error may be involved. The rearrangement links TRBV2 to TRBJ2-3; TRBD2 agrees at 10 bases. Per the germline V gene, CDR1 is SNHLY and CDR2 is FYNNEI. The CDR3 contains 16 residues. This CDR3 is CASSEGTSGGGDTQYF. The CDR3 DNA reads as TGTGCCAGCAGTGAAGGGACTAGCGGTGGTGGGGATACGCAATATTTT.

The V call is TRBV11-2, the J call TRBJ2-7, with 8 positions matching TRBD2. The CDR3 is made up of 17 amino acids. Germline CDR1 and CDR2: SGHAT and FQNNGV. Trimming took 6 bases from V and 4 from J; bases not matched to a gene: 17. CDR3 region: CASSTIRLQRERYEQYF. The CDR3 DNA reads as TGTGCCAGCAGTACCATACGACTTCAGCGGGAGAGGTACGAGCAGTACTTC.

By share, this clonotype ranks as medium-sized. V and J are TRBV7-2 and TRBJ1-2; TRBD1 matches 9 bases. The CDR3 loop spans 13 amino acids. CDR1 SGHTA and CDR2 FQGNSA come from the germline V gene. The junction had 6 bases not matched to a gene; V was cut back by 5 bases and J by 8 bases. CDR3 loop: CASSPDRGRGYTF. CDR3 DNA: TGTGCCAGCAGCCCGGACAGGGGACGCGGCTACACCTTC.

This clonotype was observed many times. This rearrangement joins TRBV4-1 to TRBJ2-7; D call uncertain. Germline assignment: CDR1 MGHRA and CDR2 YSYEKL. The V and J ends lost 0 bases and 2 bases respectively, with 11 bases between them. This CDR3 contains 15 residues. The CDR3 region has the DNA TGCGCCAGCAGCCAAGAGCCAGGCGCTACCTACGAGCAGTACTTC. Its protein product is CASSQEPGATYEQYF.

The J gene is TRBJ2-5, the V gene TRBV7-3; 12 bases are a match to TRBD2. This CDR3 spans 16 amino acids. The V gene end was trimmed by 2 bases and the J gene end by 4 bases; junction bases not matched to a gene: 5. CDR1 is SGHTA, CDR2 FQGTGA, per germline. The CDR3 protein is CASSLSTSGRGETQYF. DNA for the CDR3: TGTGCCAGCAGCTTATCGACTAGCGGGAGAGGAGAGACCCAGTACTTC.

This clonotype was picked up one time. V is TRBV20-1 and J is TRBJ1-1; 8 positions match TRBD1. The ends lost 1 base at V and 4 bases at J; junction bases unmatched: 2. The CDR3 runs 13 residues. The germline V gene has CDR1 DFQATT and CDR2 SNEGSKA (reference sequence). The CDR3 is CSARVTGGTEAFF. In nucleotides, the CDR3 is TGCAGTGCTAGAGTCACAGGGGGCACTGAAGCTTTCTTT.

This clonotype occurred a few times. V gene TRBV20-1 combines with J gene TRBJ2-3; 10 nucleotides agree with TRBD1. Per germline, CDR1 DFQATT and CDR2 SNEGSKA (reference sequence). V was pared by 5 bases and J by 1 base, with 9 bases of the junction left unmatched. This CDR3 has 16 amino acids. The CDR3 protein is CSARQLGQGRTDTQYF. CDR3 coding DNA: TGCAGTGCTCGCCAACTGGGACAGGGGCGCACAGATACGCAGTATTTT.

The chain has TRBV5-1 and TRBJ1-5; D is unresolved. CDR1 and CDR2 (germline): SGHRS, YFSETQ. V lost 0 bases to trimming and J lost 7 bases, with 14 bases between them. This CDR3 comprises 15 residues. The CDR3 nucleotides are TGCGCCAGCAGCTTGGACATGGGGAACGGGCAGCCCCAGCATTTT. Amino acids: CASSLDMGNGQPQHF.

This clonotype was seen a single time. This rearrangement joins TRBV6-5 to TRBJ1-2; D ambiguous. The V gene's germline CDR1 is MNHEY and CDR2 SVGAGI. The CDR3 is 13 amino acids. V was cut by 8 bases and J by 2 bases, with 12 bases left in between. The CDR3 region is CASSPGLNYGYTF. In DNA, the CDR3 is TGTGCCAGCTCTCCTGGCCTGAACTATGGCTACACCTTC.

The rearrangement links TRBV2 to TRBJ1-2; D remains ambiguous. This CDR3 has 12 residues. Deletions cut 4 bases from V and 1 base from J, with 4 bases between. Germline assignment: CDR1 SNHLY and CDR2 FYNNEI. CDR3 coding DNA: TGTGCCAGCAGTGGAAGTAACTATGGCTACACCTTC. Protein sequence: CASSGSNYGYTF.

There are a few counts of this clonotype. The V gene is TRBV10-2, the J gene TRBJ1-4; no clear D. The V and J ends lost 1 base and 3 bases respectively, with 6 bases between them. Germline lookup yields CDR1 WSHSY and CDR2 SAAADI. This CDR3 spans 14 amino acids. CDR3 sequence reads: CASSEWQANEKLFF. CDR3 coding DNA: TGCGCCAGCAGTGAGTGGCAGGCTAATGAAAAACTGTTTTTT.

The chain has TRBV24-1 and TRBJ2-1, with a weak D call TRBD2 (6 bases). The length of the CDR3 is 14 residues. The germline V and J ends were trimmed by 1 base and 8 bases, with 11 bases remaining between them. Germline loops: CDR1 KGHDR, CDR2 SFDVKD. CDR3 protein: CATSDFQEGYEQFF. In nucleotides, the CDR3 is TGTGCCACCAGTGATTTTCAGGAGGGCTATGAGCAGTTCTTC.